A selection of T cell receptor beta chains follows, all from one sample in a study of Graves' ophthalmopathy and Graves' hyperthyroidism. TCRdb passed the multiplex PCR reads through MiXCR, listing each CDR3 protein once. The sample lists roughly 480,000 distinct CDR3 sequences; about 15% were seen once. What was sequenced was blood. The source of these receptors is a woman in her 30s with Graves' ophthalmopathy. CDR3s include the opening cysteine and the closing phenylalanine or tryptophan. The order of the fields is J gene, V gene, clone size, CDR3 length, CDR3 protein. The size field is filled for only some rows; it gives once, few, many or a size class.

>TRBJ1-2|TRBV7-9|-|14
CASSLAGTGSGYTF
>TRBJ1-1|TRBV5-1|many|11
CASSLGHRAFF
>TRBJ2-1|TRBV11-2|-|16
CASSLRGGGFYNEQFF
>TRBJ1-2|TRBV11-1|-|15
CASSSDRGANYGYTF
>TRBJ2-5|TRBV11-2|few|15
CASSFGTGRKETQYF
>TRBJ2-7|TRBV28|many|13
CASSTGTVYEQYF
>TRBJ2-7|TRBV24-1|many|16
CATETPHGGRIYEQYF
>TRBJ1-3|TRBV12-5|few|16
CACGLVPYRRRNTIYF
>TRBJ1-2|TRBV6-1|many|11
CASEGVRGYTF
>TRBJ2-5|TRBV20-1|many|12
CSTSGHQETQYF
>TRBJ2-7|TRBV25-1|many|13
CASGGADVYEQYF
>TRBJ1-2|TRBV5-1|many|13
CASSHQGDYGYTF
>TRBJ1-2|TRBV5-6|many|15
CASSLVGTEPVGYTF
>TRBJ1-1|TRBV29-1|many|13
CSVGVGSMTEAFF
>TRBJ2-5|TRBV7-8|many|14
CASSLRGRGETQYF
>TRBJ2-5|TRBV6-5|many|14
CASGRGTGGETQYF
>TRBJ2-7|TRBV6-5|many|13
CASSYNGHNEQYF
>TRBJ2-7|TRBV5-1|many|13
CASSARQGGEQYF
>TRBJ2-5|TRBV6-1|many|13
CASSDPWRETQYF
>TRBJ1-2|TRBV18|-|13
CASSTYTTGGYTF
>TRBJ2-5|TRBV2|many|13
CASSGGRQETQYF
>TRBJ1-5|TRBV5-1|few|15
CASSLAGGDNQPQHF
>TRBJ2-7|TRBV12-5|many|14
CASGRGGGSYEQYF
>TRBJ2-7|TRBV4-1|few|15
CASSQDRTPLGEQYF
>TRBJ1-1|TRBV6-1|many|13
CASLQGLNTEAFF
>TRBJ1-1|TRBV7-9|few|14
CASSLALGEGEAFF
>TRBJ1-3|TRBV6-1|-|12
CASKTESYTLYF
>TRBJ1-1|TRBV6-1|-|16
CASRGRNRGMNTEAFF
>TRBJ1-2|TRBV12-3/TRBV12-4|many|12
CASSTRYYGYTF
>TRBJ2-2|TRBV7-2|-|14
CASSLGSITGELFF
>TRBJ2-7|TRBV29-1|many|15
CSVGLRDSLSYEQYF
>TRBJ1-2|TRBV11-1|-|16
CASSLQLLDRVDGYTF
>TRBJ1-2|TRBV29-1|many|12
CSGWTGTYGYTF
>TRBJ2-6|TRBV10-3|many|14
CAISGFSGANVLTF
>TRBJ1-1|TRBV28|once|13
CTSSITRDREAFF
>TRBJ2-5|TRBV12-3/TRBV12-4|few|14
CASSFPSRRGTQYF
>TRBJ1-1|TRBV6-5|many|14
CASSSSGGWTEAFF
>TRBJ1-2|TRBV27|many|14
CASGALGENYGYTF
>TRBJ2-7|TRBV9|many|15
CASSATGGPSYEQYF
>TRBJ2-5|TRBV12-3/TRBV12-4|many|14
CASSYGGAKETQYF
>TRBJ2-2|TRBV14|-|17
CASSQDRGRENTGELFF
>TRBJ1-3|TRBV6-1|many|15
CASSALIEAGNTIYF
>TRBJ2-6|TRBV6-5|-|15
CASSYGPGWANVLTF
>TRBJ2-2|TRBV27|many|16
CASSLYGGPGPGELFF
>TRBJ1-5|TRBV28|many|14
CASSRGQLYQPQHF
>TRBJ2-6|TRBV15|many|14
CATGRRAGANVLTF
>TRBJ2-7|TRBV27|many|15
CASSYRTGGAYEQYF
>TRBJ1-2|TRBV12-3/TRBV12-4|many|15
CASSLAPLAIKGYTF
>TRBJ1-1|TRBV9|many|15
CASTTFDRDCTEAFF
>TRBJ1-2|TRBV11-2|many|13
CASSYHQGSGYTF
>TRBJ2-7|TRBV28|many|14
CASSFTAMSYEQYF